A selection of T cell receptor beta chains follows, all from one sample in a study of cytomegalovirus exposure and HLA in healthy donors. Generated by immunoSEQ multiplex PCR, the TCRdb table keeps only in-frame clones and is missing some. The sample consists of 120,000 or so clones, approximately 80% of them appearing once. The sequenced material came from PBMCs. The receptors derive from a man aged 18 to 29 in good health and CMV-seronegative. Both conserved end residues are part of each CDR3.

CDR3 protein: CASSQVLEGGYTF; V gene: TRBV14; J gene: TRBJ1-2
CDR3 protein: CASSVAMVAGTNTGELFF; V gene: TRBV9; J gene: TRBJ2-2
CDR3 protein: CASSIRTVGNTIYF; V gene: TRBV19; J gene: TRBJ1-3
CDR3 protein: CAWSWGQYNEQFF; V gene: TRBV30; J gene: TRBJ2-1
CDR3 protein: CASSSHKYNEQFF; V gene: TRBV19; J gene: TRBJ2-1
CDR3 protein: CASSQDKDFYEQYF; V gene: TRBV4-2; J gene: TRBJ2-7
CDR3 protein: CASSEFSHGNNEQFF; V gene: TRBV10-2; J gene: TRBJ2-1
CDR3 protein: CASSSHRDSPLHF; V gene: TRBV18; J gene: TRBJ1-6
CDR3 protein: CASSLAGDSYEQYF; V gene: TRBV27; J gene: TRBJ2-7
CDR3 protein: CASSTPRGADTEAFF; V gene: TRBV6-5; J gene: TRBJ1-1
CDR3 protein: CSMQGTSLNEQFF; V gene: TRBV29-1; J gene: TRBJ2-1
CDR3 protein: CASSPWTGPYNEQFF; V gene: TRBV7-3; J gene: TRBJ2-1
CDR3 protein: CASSYSGGYGYTF; V gene: TRBV6-5; J gene: TRBJ1-2
CDR3 protein: CASSTRGTEAFF; V gene: TRBV19; J gene: TRBJ1-1
CDR3 protein: CASSLRTGGISEQYF; V gene: TRBV5-1; J gene: TRBJ2-7
CDR3 protein: CASSPSGGFGSGRDQPQHF; V gene: TRBV9; J gene: TRBJ1-5